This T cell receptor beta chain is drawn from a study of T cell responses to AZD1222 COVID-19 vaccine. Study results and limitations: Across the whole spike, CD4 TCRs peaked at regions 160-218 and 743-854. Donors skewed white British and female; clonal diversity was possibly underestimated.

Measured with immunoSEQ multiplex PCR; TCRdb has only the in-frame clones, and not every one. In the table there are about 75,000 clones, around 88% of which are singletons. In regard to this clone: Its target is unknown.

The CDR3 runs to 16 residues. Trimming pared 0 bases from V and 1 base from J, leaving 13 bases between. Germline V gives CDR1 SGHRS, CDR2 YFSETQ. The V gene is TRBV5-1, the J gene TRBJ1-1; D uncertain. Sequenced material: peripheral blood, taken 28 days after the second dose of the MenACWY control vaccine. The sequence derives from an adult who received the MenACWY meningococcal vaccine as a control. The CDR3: CASSLGVDGRNTEAFF. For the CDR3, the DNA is TGCGCCAGCAGCTTGGGGGTCGACGGACGGAACACTGAAGCTTTCTTT.